This T cell receptor (beta chain) is drawn from a study of T-cell reconstitution after alpha-beta-depleted transplantation in children. Study outcomes and limitations: Several patients had high TCRbeta diversity at day 60; it came from surviving recipient T cells and thymic progenitors. By about two months after transplant, alpha-beta T cells reportedly arose from several hundred graft clones that had expanded. Newly produced T cells mostly accounted for T-cell counts and diversity one year post-transplant.

TCRbeta library construction was performed incorporating unique molecular identifiers. TCRdb independently ran MiXCR on the PCR reads; one entry per CDR3 protein. The profile shows around 210,000 distinct CDR3 sequences, about 7% of them singletons. The CDR3 is 15 residues long. Germline assignment: CDR1 SGHRS and CDR2 YFSETQ. Trimming stripped 4 bases from V and 0 bases from J, with 14 bases between. Concerning this clonotype itself: Its specificity is unknown.

The sequence derives from a boy between 2 and 10 years old with acute lymphoblastic leukemia, due to receive a stem cell transplant. The sample in question was PBMCs, obtained before TCRalphabeta/CD19-depleted stem cell transplant. The chain carries TRBV5-1 and TRBJ2-7; D might be TRBD1 or TRBD2, each matching 5 bases. In DNA, the CDR3 is TGCGCCAGCAGCATCTCCCGGGACGCCTCCTACGAGCAGTACTTC. Protein sequence: CASSISRDASYEQYF.